The rows below give T cell receptor beta chains drawn from one sample of a study of T cells in Graves' hyperthyroidism and ophthalmopathy. TCRdb fed the multiplex PCR reads into MiXCR, producing one record per CDR3 protein. The profile shows around 620,000 distinct CDR3 sequences, roughly 50% of them singletons. The sequencing input was peripheral blood or thyroid tissue (not recorded which). These receptor sequences come from an adult woman with Graves' disease, either hyperthyroidism or ophthalmopathy (not recorded which). The CDR3 runs from the conserved cysteine through the conserved F or W. Fields, in order: D gene, CDR3 length, clone size, V gene, J gene, CDR3 DNA, CDR3 protein. The D gene is left open where the match is weak. Only some rows state a clone size, as once, few, many or a class for expanded clones.

D: .
length: 17
size: many
V: TRBV11-2
J: TRBJ2-7
DNA: TGTGCCAGCAGCTTATTGTCTTCCGGGTATCAAGCCTACGAGCAGTACTTC
CDR3: CASSLLSSGYQAYEQYF

D: .
length: 13
size: .
V: TRBV10-2
J: TRBJ1-2
DNA: TGTGCCAGCAGCGCAGCGCCCGTATATGGCTACACCTTC
CDR3: CASSAAPVYGYTF

D: .
length: 10
size: many
V: TRBV12-3/TRBV12-4
J: TRBJ1-1
DNA: TGTGCCAGCAGGGGCCGTGAAGCTTTCTTT
CDR3: CASRGREAFF

D: .
length: 13
size: .
V: TRBV24-1
J: TRBJ2-2
DNA: .
CDR3: CATSAGTGGSCFF

D: TRBD1
length: 14
size: many
V: TRBV20-1
J: TRBJ1-1
DNA: TGCAGTGCCCCTCGACAGGGAATGGACACTGAAGCTTTCTTT
CDR3: CSAPRQGMDTEAFF

D: .
length: 13
size: .
V: TRBV7-6
J: TRBJ1-3
DNA: TGTGCCAGCAGCTTAGAACTAGGGGGCACCATATATTTT
CDR3: CASSLELGGTIYF

D: .
length: 11
size: .
V: TRBV29-1
J: TRBJ1-2
DNA: TGCAGCTTGGTGACGGGGGTGGGCTACACCTTC
CDR3: CSLVTGVGYTF

D: .
length: 13
size: .
V: TRBV14
J: TRBJ1-6
DNA: TGTGCCAGCAGCTACAGCCGAATACGACCCCTCCACTTT
CDR3: CASSYSRIRPLHF

D: TRBD1
length: 14
size: many
V: TRBV5-1
J: TRBJ2-5
DNA: TGCGCCAGCAGTTATACAGGGGGCATGGAGACCCAGTACTTC
CDR3: CASSYTGGMETQYF

D: TRBD2
length: 17
size: many
V: TRBV2
J: TRBJ2-2
DNA: TGTGCCAGCAGTGTTAAAGGACTAGCGGGGTTTGGGACGGAGCTGTTTTTT
CDR3: CASSVKGLAGFGTELFF

D: TRBD2
length: 15
size: few
V: TRBV10-3
J: TRBJ2-5
DNA: TGTGCCATCAGTGAGTCGCCTAGCGGGACGGAGACCCAGTACTTC
CDR3: CAISESPSGTETQYF

D: .
length: 17
size: many
V: TRBV13
J: TRBJ2-7
DNA: TGTGCCAGCAGCCTAAAAGGGGGGACAGCCTCACCCTACGAGCAGTACTTC
CDR3: CASSLKGGTASPYEQYF

D: .
length: 14
size: .
V: TRBV24-1
J: TRBJ2-1
DNA: TGTGCCACCAGTGGAGTAACGCGGTACAATGAGCAGTTCTTC
CDR3: CATSGVTRYNEQFF

D: TRBD1
length: 16
size: few
V: TRBV15
J: TRBJ2-6
DNA: TGTGCCACCGGGACAGGACGTTACTCTGGGGCCAACGTCCTGACTTTC
CDR3: CATGTGRYSGANVLTF

D: .
length: 14
size: few
V: TRBV7-9
J: TRBJ1-4
DNA: TGTGCCAGCACTCAGGCCGGGACGAAGGAAAAACTGTTTTTT
CDR3: CASTQAGTKEKLFF

D: .
length: 16
size: .
V: TRBV4-3
J: TRBJ1-4
DNA: TGCGCCAGCAGCCAAGACCGGACAGCAACTAATGAAAAACTGTTTTTT
CDR3: CASSQDRTATNEKLFF

D: .
length: 14
size: .
V: TRBV25-1
J: TRBJ2-5
DNA: TGTGCCAGCAGTGAATTATCCCGAGAAGAGACCCAGTACTTC
CDR3: CASSELSREETQYF

D: TRBD1
length: 16
size: .
V: TRBV9
J: TRBJ2-7
DNA: TGTGCCAGCAGCAGCTCCCAGACAGGGCCCCTCTACGAGCAGTACTTC
CDR3: CASSSSQTGPLYEQYF

D: .
length: 16
size: .
V: TRBV20-1
J: TRBJ2-7
DNA: TGCAGTGCTAGGGGATACGCGGGACGGAACTCCTACGAGCAGTACTTC
CDR3: CSARGYAGRNSYEQYF

D: TRBD1
length: 13
size: .
V: TRBV29-1
J: TRBJ2-2
DNA: TGCAGCGTGGGACAGGGATGGACCGGGGAGCTGTTTTTT
CDR3: CSVGQGWTGELFF

D: .
length: 16
size: .
V: TRBV9
J: TRBJ2-2
DNA: TGTGCCAGCAACGAGGAGCGACCCTACAGCACCGGGGAGCTGCTTTTT
CDR3: CASNEERPYSTGELLF

D: .
length: 15
size: .
V: TRBV15
J: TRBJ1-5
DNA: TGTGCCACCAGGACAGAGGGTAATCGGAATCAGCCCCAGCATTTT
CDR3: CATRTEGNRNQPQHF

D: .
length: 16
size: .
V: TRBV5-1
J: TRBJ1-1
DNA: TGCGCCAGCAGCTCGGCGTGGGGACGGAGGAACACTGAAGCTTTCTTT
CDR3: CASSSAWGRRNTEAFF

D: .
length: 14
size: .
V: TRBV5-1
J: TRBJ1-2
DNA: TGCGCCAGCAGCCGCGGATCAGCTAACTATGGCTACACCTTC
CDR3: CASSRGSANYGYTF

D: .
length: 16
size: .
V: TRBV29-1
J: TRBJ2-5
DNA: TGCAGCTTCGAGGAGGATTCACAACGGGGTGGAGAGACCCAGTACTTC
CDR3: CSFEEDSQRGGETQYF

D: .
length: 18
size: .
V: TRBV7-2
J: TRBJ2-5
DNA: TGTGCCAGCAGCTTAGCGCTAACGGAGGCTAGGAGGCAAGAGACCCAGTACTTC
CDR3: CASSLALTEARRQETQYF

D: TRBD2
length: 16
size: many
V: TRBV9
J: TRBJ2-7
DNA: TGTGCCAGCAGCGTAGAAGGGCTAGCGGGATTCTACGAGCAGTACTTC
CDR3: CASSVEGLAGFYEQYF

D: TRBD1
length: 15
size: .
V: TRBV7-2
J: TRBJ1-5
DNA: TGTGCCAGCAGCACGACGGGGACAGGGAGTCAGCCCCAGCATTTT
CDR3: CASSTTGTGSQPQHF

D: TRBD1
length: 15
size: .
V: TRBV7-2
J: TRBJ1-6
DNA: TGTGCCAGCAGCTTGCGGACAGGCGAGAATTCACCCCTCCACTTT
CDR3: CASSLRTGENSPLHF

D: TRBD2
length: 13
size: many
V: TRBV7-9
J: TRBJ2-7
DNA: TGTGCCACCGGGGGGAGCAGTACCTACGAGCAGTACTTC
CDR3: CATGGSSTYEQYF

D: .
length: 13
size: once
V: TRBV10-3
J: TRBJ2-5
DNA: TGTGCCATCAGTTCCGGGGGACGGGAGACCCAGTACTTC
CDR3: CAISSGGRETQYF

D: TRBD1
length: 12
size: once
V: TRBV24-1
J: TRBJ1-2
DNA: TGTGCGAGACAGGGGATCGCCTATGGCTACACCTTC
CDR3: CARQGIAYGYTF

D: .
length: 13
size: .
V: TRBV2
J: TRBJ2-5
DNA: TGTGCCAACAGTTTCGGGGCGCTGGAGACCCAGTACTTC
CDR3: CANSFGALETQYF